Listed here are 2 T cell receptor beta chains from one sample, sequenced in a study of CD8 T cells in ankylosing spondylitis (TCRdb year 2017). The library came from 5' RACE. Sequencer: Illumina HiSeq 2500. TCRdb's own reprocessing of the public reads used fastp at Q25 and MiXCR and kept productive beta chains. Every entry covers one CDR3 protein and lists the most common genes and DNA from its rows. The sample contains 200,000 to 300,000 distinct CDR3 sequences, under 30% of them found a single time. Together, the top ten hold roughly 0.67% of the sample. Sequenced sample: blood, either unsorted or a sorted T cell fraction (not recorded which). The receptors were sampled from a male donor with ankylosing spondylitis or in good health (not recorded which).

The chain carries TRBV11-2 and TRBJ2-1, with D unclear. Germline V gene data show CDR1 as SGHAT and CDR2 as FQNNGV. The length of the CDR3 is 14 residues. Trimming removed 1 base from V and 6 bases from J, with 10 bases in between. The CDR3 is CASSLGGLSNEQFF. The CDR3 bases are TGTGCCAGCAGCTTAGGTGGCTTGTCCAATGAGCAGTTCTTC.

This clonotype was seen only a few times. The chain is built from TRBV12-3 or TRBV12-4 and TRBJ2-5, with 7 nucleotides matching TRBD2. This CDR3 comprises 17 residues. V gave up 0 bases and J gave up 5 bases; unmatched junction bases: 12. CDR3 in amino acids: CASSLARSAGDSETQYF. Here the CDR3 DNA reads TGTGCCAGCAGTTTAGCGCGTTCTGCGGGGGATAGTGAGACCCAGTACTTC.